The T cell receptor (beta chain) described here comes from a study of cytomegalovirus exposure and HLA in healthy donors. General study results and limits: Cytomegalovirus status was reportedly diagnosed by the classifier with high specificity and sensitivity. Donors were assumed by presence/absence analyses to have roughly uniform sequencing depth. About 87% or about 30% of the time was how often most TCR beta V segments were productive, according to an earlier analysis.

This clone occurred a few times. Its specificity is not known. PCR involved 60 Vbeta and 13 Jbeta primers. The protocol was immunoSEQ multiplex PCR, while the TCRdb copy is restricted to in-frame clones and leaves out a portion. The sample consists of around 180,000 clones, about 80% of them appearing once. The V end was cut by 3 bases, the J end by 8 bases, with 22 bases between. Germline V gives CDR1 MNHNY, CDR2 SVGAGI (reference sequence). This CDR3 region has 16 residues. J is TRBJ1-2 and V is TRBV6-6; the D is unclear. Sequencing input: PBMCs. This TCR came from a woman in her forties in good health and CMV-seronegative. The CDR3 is CASSYWPARSPEGYTF. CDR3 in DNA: TGTGCCAGCAGTTATTGGCCAGCACGGAGTCCGGAGGGCTACACCTTC.